The clone carrying this T cell receptor beta chain was counted a few times. Its matching antigen is unknown. Each sorted fraction was over 98% pure. This CDR3 is built from 15 residues. Per germline, CDR1 MNHEY and CDR2 SMNVEV (reference sequence). The V and J ends lost 3 bases and 4 bases, in that order; junction bases with no gene match: 4. The entry originates in a study of beta chain features in type 1 diabetes. Study-level background: Regarding age, gender and cell yields, patients proved similar to healthy donors. There were 107,917,701 sorted cells examined across all samples.

Points from the study as a whole: Among all four CD4+ subsets, Type 1 diabetes patients had TCRB CDR3s that were moderately but significantly shorter. When VDJ junctions were examined, type 1 diabetes patients showed fewer insertions and more deletions.

The investigators reverse transcribed all of the isolated RNA, so they sequenced expressed TCRB transcripts. The table came from immunoSEQ multiplex PCR; TCRdb's copy has only in-frame clones and leaves some out. Altogether some 350,000 clones are present, 9.5% to 10% being singletons, with the ten largest covering 0.45% to 0.65%. The chain uses TRBV27 and TRBJ1-5, with 9 positions matching TRBD1. Sequencing was performed on central memory CD4+ T cells from blood. The source is a man between 25 and 39 years old with type 1 diabetes. The CDR3 nucleotides read TGTGCCAGCAGTTTCGAAGGACAGGGGAATCAGCCCCAGCATTTT. Translation: CASSFEGQGNQPQHF.